These T cell receptor beta chains were read from a single sample in a study of blood T cell repertoires in COVID-19. Sequenced by immunoSEQ multiplex PCR; TCRdb stores in-frame clones only, minus some. The sample includes 45,000 to 50,000 clones, about 90% of them seen just once. Sequencing was done on a sample of peripheral blood. The source of these receptors is a human donor in a cohort sampled during active COVID-19. CDR3s include the opening cysteine and the closing phenylalanine or tryptophan. A D gene is named only where the DNA matches it firmly. Size values are once, few and many counts, or a class for expanded clones, and some rows have none.

TRBV19	.	TRBJ2-7	.	13	TGTGCCAGTAGTATAGGGACAGCCTACGAGCAGTACTTC	CASSIGTAYEQYF
TRBV11-1	.	TRBJ2-5	.	13	TGTGCCAGCAGCTTAGGTCTACAAGAGACCCAGTACTTC	CASSLGLQETQYF
TRBV28	TRBD2	TRBJ2-5	once	16	TGTGCCAGCAGGCCCTCGGGGGGAGGGCGGAAAGAGACCCAGTACTTC	CASRPSGGGRKETQYF
TRBV30	.	TRBJ1-2	.	12	TGTGCCTGGAGGGCACTCCGGGATGGCTACACCTTC	CAWRALRDGYTF
TRBV19	TRBD2	TRBJ2-3	few	16	TGTGCCAGTAGCGGGGGGGCGACCCCCAGCACAGATACGCAGTATTTT	CASSGGATPSTDTQYF
TRBV18	TRBD1	TRBJ1-3	.	14	TGTGCCAGCTCACGGCCGGGACAGGCAAACACCATATATTTT	CASSRPGQANTIYF
TRBV3-1/TRBV3-2	.	TRBJ1-5	few	16	TGTGCCAGCAGCCAAGATGCAGGGATTAGCAATCAGCCCCAGCATTTT	CASSQDAGISNQPQHF
TRBV30	.	TRBJ1-4	.	14	TGTGCCTGGAGTCAGGGGTTGGCTAATGAAAAACTGTTTTTT	CAWSQGLANEKLFF
TRBV5-1	TRBD1	TRBJ2-7	.	15	TGCGCCAGCGTCTCGGGGGACAGGGGGCTTAGTGAGCAGTACTTC	CASVSGDRGLSEQYF
TRBV27	.	TRBJ1-1	.	13	TGTGCCAGCAGTTCCGCAGGGAACACTGAAGCTTTCTTT	CASSSAGNTEAFF
TRBV6-2/TRBV6-3	TRBD2	TRBJ2-7	.	16	TGTGCCAGCAGTTACTCTGGACTAGCGGACTCCTACGAGCAGTACTTC	CASSYSGLADSYEQYF
TRBV6-4	TRBD1	TRBJ2-3	few	14	TGTGCCAGCAGTGAGGGGACAGGGGGAGATACGCAGTATTTT	CASSEGTGGDTQYF
TRBV19	TRBD1	TRBJ1-5	few	15	TGTGCCAGTACCCGGGACAGGGCGGGCAATCAGCCCCAGCATTTT	CASTRDRAGNQPQHF
TRBV11-2	.	TRBJ2-7	.	14	TGTGCCAGCAGCCTTTGGGCCGTATCCTACGAGCAGTACTTC	CASSLWAVSYEQYF
TRBV3-1/TRBV3-2	.	TRBJ1-3	.	14	TGTGCCAGCAGCCCTGACTCCCTTGGAAACACCATATATTTT	CASSPDSLGNTIYF
TRBV5-1	TRBD1	TRBJ1-1	.	16	TGCGCCAGCAGCCTACAGGGGGCGCTTAGAGGCACTGAAGCTTTCTTT	CASSLQGALRGTEAFF
TRBV10-2	TRBD2	TRBJ2-4	.	19	TGCGCCAGCAGTCTGACTAGCGGGGGGACCGGAGGGAGTAAAAACATTCAGTACTTC	CASSLTSGGTGGSKNIQYF
TRBV5-8	.	TRBJ2-5	few	15	TGTGCCAGCAGCCGCCCCGGGACACGACAAGAGACCCAGTACTTC	CASSRPGTRQETQYF
TRBV18	TRBD2	TRBJ2-3	.	14	TGTGCCAGCTCAGGGACTAGCGGGACAGATACGCAGTATTTT	CASSGTSGTDTQYF
TRBV6-5	TRBD1	TRBJ2-1	.	15	TGTGCCAGCAGTCATGACAGGGCGGTGCCCAATGAGCAGTTCTTC	CASSHDRAVPNEQFF
TRBV6-2/TRBV6-3	.	TRBJ1-6	.	15	TGTGCCAGCAGTCCAACAGGGACCCATAATTCACCCCTCCACTTT	CASSPTGTHNSPLHF
TRBV7-2	TRBD1	TRBJ1-5	.	18	TGTGCCAGCAGCTTACTTCCGGGACAGGGGGCGCGTCATCAGCCCCAGCATTTT	CASSLLPGQGARHQPQHF
TRBV12-3/TRBV12-4	.	TRBJ1-2	.	13	TGTGCCAGCAGCCCCAGGGTCATCTATGGCTACACCTTC	CASSPRVIYGYTF
TRBV30	.	TRBJ1-5	.	14	TGTGCCTGGAGTTCCGGGACACTTAATCAGCCCCAGCATTTT	CAWSSGTLNQPQHF
TRBV10-3	TRBD1	TRBJ1-1	few	12	TGTGCCATCAGCGAGACAGGGACTGAAGCTTTCTTT	CAISETGTEAFF
TRBV5-1	.	TRBJ2-3	.	16	TGCGCCAGCAGCTTGGCCGGCAGGGTTCCCACAGATACGCAGTATTTT	CASSLAGRVPTDTQYF
TRBV19	TRBD2	TRBJ2-5	.	16	TGTGCCAGTAGTATGGAGGCTAGCGGGGGCTCCGGGGTCCAGTACTTC	CASSMEASGGSGVQYF
TRBV18	.	TRBJ1-1	.	14	TGTGCCAGCTCAGAGAGCTGGAGGAATACTGAAGCTTTCTTT	CASSESWRNTEAFF
TRBV7-3	TRBD2	TRBJ2-1	.	16	TGTGCCAGCAGCTTAAGGACTAGCGGGGCCCTCTATGAGCAGTTCTTC	CASSLRTSGALYEQFF
TRBV5-4	TRBD1	TRBJ2-3	.	17	TGTGCCAGCAGCCCTGGACCGGGACAGGCCCCAGTGGGTACGCAGTATTTT	CASSPGPGQAPVGTQYF
TRBV11-2	TRBD1	TRBJ1-1	.	16	TGTGCCAGCAGCTTAGGCTCGGGACAGGGGTCCACTGAAGCTTTCTTT	CASSLGSGQGSTEAFF
TRBV15	TRBD2	TRBJ2-7	.	16	TGTGCCACCAGCGGACCACTAGCGGGGGGAACCTACGAGCAGTACTTC	CATSGPLAGGTYEQYF
TRBV5-5	TRBD1	TRBJ1-1	.	13	TGTGCCAGCAGCTTGACAGGGGACACTGAAGCTTTCTTT	CASSLTGDTEAFF
TRBV11-2	.	TRBJ2-7	.	13	TGTGCCAGCTCTGGGCTTAAGTCCTACGAGCAGTACTTC	CASSGLKSYEQYF
TRBV4-3	.	TRBJ1-1	.	14	TGCGCCAGCTCGACCGGGCGGGTGAACACTGAAGCTTTCTTT	CASSTGRVNTEAFF
TRBV5-5	.	TRBJ1-2	once	13	TGTGCCAGCAACCCCGGTCATCTCTATGGCTACACCTTC	CASNPGHLYGYTF
TRBV4-2	TRBD1	TRBJ1-2	.	14	TGTGCCAGCAGCCTCCCGACAGGGGGTACAGGCTACACCTTC	CASSLPTGGTGYTF
TRBV7-9	.	TRBJ2-7	.	15	TGTGCCAGCAGCTCGCGTACCTCCGGGATGTACGAGCAGTACTTC	CASSSRTSGMYEQYF
TRBV6-2/TRBV6-3	.	TRBJ1-5	few	18	TGTGCCAGCAGTTACCGGGACATTTATCGGAATAGCAATCAGCCCCAGCATTTT	CASSYRDIYRNSNQPQHF
TRBV25-1	.	TRBJ2-1	.	14	TGTGCCAGCAGTGGTTCACAGGGCTACAATGAGCAGTTCTTC	CASSGSQGYNEQFF
TRBV3-1/TRBV3-2	TRBD2	TRBJ2-7	few	15	TGTGCCAGCAGCCAGGTAAGACTAGCAGAGTACGAGCAGTACTTC	CASSQVRLAEYEQYF
TRBV29-1	TRBD1	TRBJ2-1	.	14	TGCAGCGTCACATCGGGGACAGGGAGTAATGAGCAGTTCTTC	CSVTSGTGSNEQFF
TRBV3-1/TRBV3-2	.	TRBJ2-3	.	14	TGTGCCAGCAGCCCCCAAGGGGGTGAAGATACGCAGTATTTT	CASSPQGGEDTQYF
TRBV5-1	TRBD2	TRBJ2-5	.	14	TGCGCCAGCAGCTTGATCGGGGGAGGGGAGACCCAGTACTTC	CASSLIGGGETQYF